This TCR beta chain was documented in a study of OX40 agonist ivuxolimab in advanced cancers. Overall study: Mean age approximately 55 years, range about 23 to 80; about 81% male. Partial responses were seen in three patients, one with hepatocellular carcinoma and two with cutaneous melanoma. Past anti-PD-1, anti-PD-L1 or anti-CTLA-4 therapy was accepted, and 35% to 45% had received some.

CDR1 is WSHSY and CDR2 is SAAADI in the germline V gene. With V trimmed by 2 bases and J by 6 bases, 0 bases remained unmatched. The CDR3 has 13 residues. The method was immunoSEQ multiplex PCR; TCRdb's version includes in-frame clones alone and lacks a portion of them. The profile shows around 95,000 clones, roughly 93% of them singletons. Sequencing used CD4+ or CD8+ T cells sorted from blood, obtained in a trial of the OX40 agonist ivuxolimab. This sequence joins TRBV10-2 and TRBJ2-2; TRBD1 matches at 7 bases. The TCR comes from an adult with an advanced solid tumor such as melanoma, head and neck, liver or kidney cancer. The CDR3 coding sequence is TGCGCCAGCAGTGAGAGGGGGCCCGGGGAGCTGTTTTTT. Protein product: CASSERGPGELFF.